The 2 T cell receptor beta chains below come from one sample, sequenced in a study of blood T cell dynamics during melanoma immunotherapy (TCRdb year 2020). The sample's time point label is to be understood as: week 3, after first cycle of checkpoint inhibitor. The library was produced with the immunoSEQ multiplex PCR assay. The immuneACCESS repertoire file appears here via TCRdb, limited to in-frame rearrangements. These files lack a portion of the clones; in checked studies, under half of the deficit traces to unresolved V genes, and the cause of the others is not known. Within this sample are around 13,000 clones, with around nine tenths of them counted one time only. The ten largest clones add up to around 0.19% of the sample. Sequenced material: effector memory CD8+ T cells from blood, taken from a patient treated with checkpoint blockade. These receptors were collected from a human donor with melanoma.

J is TRBJ1-1 and V is TRBV5-1; the D is unclear. Trimming removed 0 bases at V and 4 bases at J, with 10 bases between. The CDR3 is made up of 14 amino acids. The V gene's germline CDR1 is SGHRS and CDR2 YFSETQ. CDR3: CASSLAPAVTEAFF. In DNA form, the CDR3 reads TGCGCCAGCAGCTTGGCCCCGGCAGTCACTGAAGCTTTCTTT.

This clone was observed once. The chain is built from TRBV19 and TRBJ1-3; D is unclear. The CDR3 has 16 residues. The germline gives CDR1 LNHDA, CDR2 SQIVND (reference sequence). Trimming stripped 7 bases from V and 0 bases from J, with 16 bases between. CDR3 sequence reads: CASNQGPILSGNTIYF. CDR3 DNA: TGTGCCAGTAATCAAGGACCGATCCTCTCTGGAAACACCATATATTTT.